The 27 T cell receptor beta chains reported below all come from one sample, sequenced in a study of control samples from healthy donors and cancer patients. The assay was immunoSEQ multiplex PCR, and TCRdb's table has in-frame clones only and misses some. This sample carries about 190,000 clones, about 91% of them seen once, and the ten largest clones take 1.5% to 2%. The sequencing sample was made of blood. Receptors were obtained from a man aged 30-40 years in good health.

The rearrangement joins TRBV15 to TRBJ2-7, with D possibly TRBD2 on 7 matching bases. CDR3 length equals 15 residues. Germline CDR1 LNHNV, CDR2 YYDKDF (reference sequence). Trimming removed 4 bases from V and 1 base from J, with 14 bases in between. The CDR3 region is CATSIGRGGSYEQYF. The CDR3 region has the DNA TGTGCCACCAGCATTGGGAGGGGGGGGTCCTACGAGCAGTACTTC.

The chain has TRBV25-1 and TRBJ2-7; no firm D call. The germline V gene encodes CDR1 MGHDK and CDR2 SYGVNS. This CDR3 spans 11 amino acids. Trimming stripped 9 bases from V and 2 bases from J, with 8 bases between. CDR3 amino acids: CASRGAYEQYF. Here the CDR3 DNA reads TGTGCCAGTAGAGGTGCCTACGAGCAGTACTTC.

The chain recombines TRBV15 with TRBJ1-1; D is unclear. Germline CDR1 and CDR2: LNHNV and YYDKDF (reference sequence). CDR3 size: 13 residues. The V end was cut by 0 bases, the J end by 7 bases, with 9 bases between. The CDR3 bases are TGTGCCACCAGCAGAGATCGATCGGATGAAGCTTTCTTT. This encodes CATSRDRSDEAFF. The variable domain in full, with the rest retrieved from reference TRBV15 and TRBJ1-1, is DAMVIQNPRYQVTQFGKPVTLSCSQTLNHNVMYWYQQKSSQAPKLLFHYYDKDFNNEADTPDNFQSRRPNTSFCFLDIRSPGLGDTAMYLCATSRDRSDEAFFGQGTRLTVV.

This rearrangement joins TRBV6-1 to TRBJ2-6; perhaps D is TRBD1 or TRBD2 (5 bases each). Deletions cut 2 bases from V and 2 bases from J, with 16 bases between. CDR1 and CDR2 from the germline V gene are MNHNS and SASEGT. The CDR3 extends over 18 amino acids. CDR3 protein: CASSERKDEGPGANVLTF. CDR3 DNA sequence: TGTGCCAGCAGTGAAAGAAAGGATGAGGGACCTGGGGCCAACGTCCTGACTTTC.

This chain uses TRBV5-1 with TRBJ1-1; unclear D gene. V gave up 4 bases and J gave up 7 bases, with 20 bases separating them. The CDR3 loop spans 15 amino acids. The germline gives CDR1 SGHRS, CDR2 YFSETQ. The CDR3 nucleotides read TGCGCCAGCAGCATCCGGGAGTCTACAGCCCGTGAAGCTTTCTTT. Translated, it gives CASSIRESTAREAFF. The full variable domain, its missing parts supplied by reference TRBV5-1 and TRBJ1-1, is KAGVTQTPRYLIKTRGQQVTLSCSPISGHRSVSWYQQTPGQGLQFLFEYFSETQRNKGNFPGRFSGRQFSNSRSEMNVSTLELGDSALYLCASSIRESTAREAFFGQGTRLTVV.

V and J are TRBV9 and TRBJ2-1; D is possibly TRBD1 or TRBD2 (5 bases each). This CDR3 region has 15 residues. Germline V gene data show CDR1 as SGDLS and CDR2 as YYNGEE. Trimming removed 4 bases from V and 4 bases from J, with 15 bases in between. CDR3 in DNA: TGTGCCAGCAGCCCAAGCGGTGACAGATACAATGAGCAGTTCTTC. This sequence encodes CASSPSGDRYNEQFF.

This sequence joins TRBV7-9 and TRBJ1-2; D may be TRBD1 (5 bases). Germline V CDR1 and CDR2: SEHNR, FQNEAQ (reference sequence). The V end was cut by 2 bases, the J end by 4 bases, with 14 bases between. This CDR3 spans 15 amino acids. CDR3 residues: CASSLTQGGTYGYTF. The CDR3, as DNA: TGTGCCAGCAGCTTAACCCAGGGAGGTACCTATGGCTACACCTTC. Using reference TRBV7-9 and TRBJ1-2 for the parts outside the CDR3, the full variable domain is DTGVSQNPRHKITKRGQNVTFRCDPISEHNRLYWYRQTLGQGPEFLTYFQNEAQLEKSRLLSDRFSAERPKGSFSTLEIQRTEQGDSAMYLCASSLTQGGTYGYTFGSGTRLTVV.

Details on this clone: This CDR3 is also generated by other DNA sequences in the sample. The chain carries TRBV7-9 and TRBJ2-3; no reliable D call. V dropped 5 bases and J dropped 2 bases, with 5 bases sitting between them. CDR3 length: 12 amino acids. Germline-derived CDR1 and CDR2 are SEHNR and FQNEAQ (reference sequence). CDR3 amino acids: CASSPSTDTQYF. CDR3 DNA: TGTGCCAGCAGCCCGTCCACAGATACGCAGTATTTT.

The CDR3 here is CAISWETEAFF. CDR3 nucleotide sequence: TGTGCCATCAGTTGGGAGACTGAAGCTTTCTTT. The chain couples TRBV10-3 to TRBJ1-1, with D unclear. The CDR3 loop spans 11 amino acids. Trimming took off 5 bases at V and 5 bases at J, with 6 bases between the two ends. CDR1 and CDR2 from the germline V gene are ENHRY and SYGVKD.

This chain links TRBV19 with TRBJ1-5; no clear D. The CDR3 is 17 residues long. V lost 2 bases, J lost 0 bases, and 14 bases lay in between. Germline loops: CDR1 LNHDA, CDR2 SQIVND (reference sequence). CDR3 nucleotide sequence: TGTGCCAGTAGTATATCTAACCTCCGATTTAGCAATCAGCCCCAGCATTTT. Amino acid sequence: CASSISNLRFSNQPQHF.

V gene TRBV2 combines with J gene TRBJ1-2; D uncertain. CDR3 size: 14 residues. CDR1 SNHLY and CDR2 FYNNEI come from the germline V gene. The germline V and J ends were trimmed by 1 base and 4 bases, with 10 bases remaining between them. The CDR3 here is CASSEVLRPYGYTF. The CDR3 DNA reads as TGTGCCAGCAGTGAAGTACTCCGCCCCTATGGCTACACCTTC.

The CDR3 DNA is TGTGCCAGTAGTACGCAGGAGCGGGGGGTCCACAATGAGCAGTTCTTC. It codes for CASSTQERGVHNEQFF. The rearrangement links TRBV19 to TRBJ2-1; 9 bases agree with TRBD2. CDR3 length: 16 amino acids. V trimming: 4 bases; J trimming: 5 bases; junction bases outside the gene matches: 9. The germline gives CDR1 LNHDA, CDR2 SQIVND (reference sequence).

The rearrangement links TRBV5-6 to TRBJ1-1; TRBD1 aligns across 7 bases. V lost 0 bases, J lost 2 bases, and 10 bases stayed unmatched. Germline V CDR1 and CDR2: SGHDT, YYEEEE. The CDR3 sequence is 17 residues long. The CDR3, as DNA: TGTGCCAGCAGCTTGGCGTTGACAGGGAGGGGAAACACTGAAGCTTTCTTT. The encoded protein is CASSLALTGRGNTEAFF.

The rearrangement links TRBV19 to TRBJ1-2, with 8 nucleotides matching TRBD1. The CDR3 consists of 15 residues. Germline CDR1 and CDR2: LNHDA and SQIVND (reference sequence). The V and J ends lost 4 bases and 5 bases, in that order; junction bases with no gene match: 9. In DNA, the CDR3 is TGTGCCAGTAGTACTCCGGGACAGGATTGGTATGGCTACACCTTC. Its protein product is CASSTPGQDWYGYTF. The full variable domain, with the rest looked up from reference TRBV19 and TRBJ1-2, is DGGITQSPKYLFRKEGQNVTLSCEQNLNHDAMYWYRQDPGQGLRLIYYSQIVNDFQKGDIAEGYSVSREKKESFPLTVTSAQKNPTAFYLCASSTPGQDWYGYTFGSGTRLTVV.

The genes are TRBV5-6 and TRBJ1-2; D is undetermined. Trimming removed 6 bases at V and 3 bases at J, with 12 bases between. The CDR3 sequence is 13 residues long. Germline values: CDR1 SGHDT, CDR2 YYEEEE. The CDR3 region has the DNA TGTGCCAGCACCCTGGGAGGGTACTATGGCTACACCTTC. It translates to CASTLGGYYGYTF.

Written as DNA, the CDR3 is TGTGCCAGCCAAAGGGGGGAAGAAAGCGGTGGCTACACCTTC. Translated: CASQRGEESGGYTF. The V gene is TRBV2, the J gene TRBJ1-2; tentatively, D is TRBD1 (6 bases). Germline V gene data show CDR1 as SNHLY and CDR2 as FYNNEI. This CDR3 has 14 amino acids. V dropped 8 bases and J dropped 7 bases, with 20 bases sitting between them. The variable domain in full, completed from reference TRBV2 and TRBJ1-2, reads EPEVTQTPSHQVTQMGQEVILRCVPISNHLYFYWYRQILGQKVEFLVSFYNNEISEKSEIFDDQFSVERPDGSNFTLKIRSTKLEDSAMYFCASQRGEESGGYTFGSGTRLTVV.

The V and J genes are TRBV3-1 (or the pseudogene TRBV3-2) and TRBJ1-2, with TRBD1 matching 7 bases. CDR1 LGHDT and CDR2 YNNKEL come from the germline V gene (reference sequence). V gave up 3 bases and J gave up 5 bases; unmatched junction bases: 6. This CDR3 comprises 14 residues. CDR3 in DNA: TGTGCCAGCAGCCATGGTAGACAGGGATATGGCTACACCTTC. It is translated as CASSHGRQGYGYTF.

J is TRBJ2-7 and V is TRBV9; 7 nucleotides match TRBD1. Germline trimming cut 4 bases from V and 4 bases from J; bases unmatched to any gene: 11. The CDR3 extends over 15 amino acids. Germline-derived CDR1 and CDR2 are SGDLS and YYNGEE. The CDR3 DNA reads TGTGCCAGCAGCAAAAAAGGGGGCGCGTGGTACGAGCAGTACTTC. Its protein product is CASSKKGGAWYEQYF.

This clone was counted between two and nine times. The chain uses TRBV18 and TRBJ1-2, with D unresolved. Germline values: CDR1 KGHSH, CDR2 LQKENI. The CDR3 is 14 amino acids. V lost 6 bases, J lost 1 base, and 12 bases lay in between. CDR3 sequence reads: CASSVDGSNYGYTF. The CDR3 DNA follows: TGTGCCAGCTCGGTGGACGGAAGTAACTATGGCTACACCTTC.

This sequence joins TRBV30 and TRBJ1-1, with D hard to call. Trimming took off 2 bases at V and 2 bases at J, with 3 bases between the two ends. This CDR3 has 11 residues. The germline CDR1 and CDR2 sequences are GTSNPN and SVGIG (reference sequence). CDR3 in amino acids: CAWSTNTEAFF. The CDR3 DNA is TGTGCCTGGAGTACAAACACTGAAGCTTTCTTT.

The count of this clone is one. The rearrangement joins TRBV10-2 to TRBJ1-4; D is possibly TRBD1 (5 bases). CDR1 is WSHSY and CDR2 is SAAADI in the germline V gene. Trimming removed 8 bases from V and 5 bases from J, with 24 bases in between. The CDR3 extends over 17 amino acids. CDR3: CASRRWGLEKGNEKLFF. DNA of the CDR3: TGCGCCAGCCGACGGTGGGGACTTGAAAAGGGGAATGAAAAACTGTTTTTT.

The chain carries TRBV5-6 and TRBJ1-4, with 7 bases aligning to TRBD1. J lost 3 bases, V lost 0 bases, and 8 bases had no gene match. The germline V gene has CDR1 SGHDT and CDR2 YYEEEE. The CDR3 runs to 17 residues. The CDR3 nucleotides are TGTGCCAGCAGCTTGGATATCAGGACAGGAGCTAATGAAAAACTGTTTTTT. Protein: CASSLDIRTGANEKLFF.

The V gene is TRBV15, the J gene TRBJ2-1; possibly TRBD1 for D (6 bases). This CDR3 spans 15 amino acids. Germline values: CDR1 LNHNV, CDR2 YYDKDF (reference sequence). V dropped 1 base and J dropped 10 bases, with 17 bases sitting between them. The CDR3 DNA sequence: TGTGCCACCAGCAGAGCCCCCTCGAAGGGGGTGGAGCAGTTCTTC. This codes for CATSRAPSKGVEQFF.

The chain joins TRBV5-1 to TRBJ2-7; 7 bases are a match to TRBD1. This CDR3 has 15 amino acids. Per the germline V gene, CDR1 is SGHRS and CDR2 is YFSETQ. V lost 4 bases to trimming and J lost 2 bases; unmatched junction nucleotides: 9. CDR3 residues: CASSLRDSEPYEQYF. CDR3 in DNA: TGCGCCAGCAGCCTCCGGGACAGTGAGCCCTACGAGCAGTACTTC.

The V and J genes are TRBV11-2 and TRBJ1-1; D call uncertain. The CDR3 covers 17 residues. Germline CDR1 SGHAT, CDR2 FQNNGV. V was cut by 5 bases and J by 0 bases, with 19 bases left in between. The DNA of the CDR3 is TGTGCCAGCAGCAAGGTCGGCGGAGGGCTCATGAACACTGAAGCTTTCTTT. It codes for CASSKVGGGLMNTEAFF.

This clone is a singleton in its sample. This chain links TRBV5-1 with TRBJ1-1; no clear D. Germline CDR1 SGHRS, CDR2 YFSETQ. Trimming shortened V by 0 bases and J by 1 base, and 7 bases separated the two germline ends. CDR3 length equals 14 residues. The CDR3 nucleotides read TGCGCCAGCAGCTTGGAGAAGGGGAACACTGAAGCTTTCTTT. Its translation is CASSLEKGNTEAFF.

The V gene is TRBV11-2, the J gene TRBJ2-1, with a weak D call TRBD2 (7 bases). V lost 2 bases and J 3 bases, leaving 17 bases between the germline ends. Germline values: CDR1 SGHAT, CDR2 FQNNGV. The CDR3 totals 17 residues. This chain's CDR3 is CASSLSSRGAVYNEQFF. CDR3 bases: TGTGCCAGCAGCTTATCGTCCCGGGGGGCGGTCTACAATGAGCAGTTCTTC.